This T cell receptor beta chain came from a study of CD8+ T cells in alopecia areata. About the research overall: Patients received oral tofacitinib, 5 to 10 mg twice daily, for moderate-to-severe alopecia areata. Affected scalp percentage determined the severity score of treated patients.

As for treatment: oral pan-JAK inhibitor, 5-10 mg twice daily. Specimens obtained from alopecia areata patients comprised lesional scalp punch biopsies and peripheral blood. T lymphocytes (CD4+ and CD8+) were sorted from PBMCs. In each case, RNA was isolated and then reverse transcribed into cDNA as the sequencing template. The method was immunoSEQ multiplex PCR; TCRdb's version includes in-frame clones alone and lacks a portion of them. The data hold about 270,000 clones, with about 62% observed a single time. V lost 2 bases, J lost 4 bases, and 11 bases lay in between. CDR1 and CDR2 from the germline V gene are KGHSH and LQKENI. There are 14 residues in the CDR3.

The V call is TRBV18, the J call TRBJ2-5; D gene unclear. Material: CD4+ T cells sorted from blood, obtained at week 52, from a patient treated with tofacitinib. The sequence came from a human donor with alopecia areata. The CDR3 loop reads CASSPWEVRETQYF. CDR3 DNA sequence: TGTGCCAGCTCACCATGGGAAGTAAGAGAGACCCAGTACTTC.